These T cell receptor beta chains were read from a single sample in a study of human T cells and chemical hapten exposure. MiXCR, run by TCRdb on the RACE reads, gives a single entry per CDR3 protein. The sample lists 97,000 or so distinct CDR3 sequences, around 25% seen once, with about a tenth in the top ten. This sample comprised whole blood, obtained in connection with sensitization to the hapten diphenylcyclopropenone (DPC). These receptors were taken from a man aged 40-55 years with alopecia areata. Some clones in this sample may be carry-over from other donors' samples. CDR3s include the opening cysteine and the closing phenylalanine or tryptophan. A D gene is named only where the DNA matches it firmly. Clone sizes are given selectively: once, few, many, or a class where the clone is expanded.

D: TRBD2
J: TRBJ2-3
size: -
V: TRBV5-6
DNA: TGTGCCAGCAGCGGAGCAGGACTAGCGGGAGCGGCAGATACGCAGTATTTT
CDR3: CASSGAGLAGAADTQYF

D: TRBD1
J: TRBJ2-7
size: -
V: TRBV7-9
DNA: TGTGCCAGCAGCTTAGGCAGGGGGAACGAGCAGTACTTC
CDR3: CASSLGRGNEQYF

D: TRBD1
J: TRBJ2-3
size: few
V: TRBV20-1
DNA: TGCAGTGCCGATGGGACAGAGAACACAGATACGCAGTATTTT
CDR3: CSADGTENTDTQYF

D: -
J: TRBJ1-2
size: few
V: TRBV28
DNA: TGTGCCAGCAGTTGGGACGGCAAACCCAACTATGGCTACACCTTC
CDR3: CASSWDGKPNYGYTF

D: -
J: TRBJ2-4
size: -
V: TRBV7-8
DNA: TGTGCCAGCAGCCAACAACTAGGGATTCAGTACTTC
CDR3: CASSQQLGIQYF

D: -
J: TRBJ2-4
size: few
V: TRBV28
DNA: TGTGCCAGCACCCTCCCCCCACTGGGCATTCAGTACTTC
CDR3: CASTLPPLGIQYF

D: TRBD1
J: TRBJ1-2
size: few
V: TRBV4-1
DNA: TGCGCCAGCAGCCAAGCGGCAGTTGGGACAGGGAGTATCTATGGCTACACCTTC
CDR3: CASSQAAVGTGSIYGYTF

D: -
J: TRBJ2-7
size: -
V: TRBV3-1
DNA: TGTGCCAGCAGCCAACCAGTCCGCTCCTACGAGCAGTACTTC
CDR3: CASSQPVRSYEQYF

D: TRBD2
J: TRBJ2-5
size: -
V: TRBV5-1
DNA: TGCGCCAGCAGCTTGGGGGGGGGAAGCCAAGAGACCCAGTACTTC
CDR3: CASSLGGGSQETQYF

D: -
J: TRBJ1-4
size: -
V: TRBV2
DNA: TGTGCCAGCAGCTCCTCCGCAACTAATGAAAAACTGTTTTTT
CDR3: CASSSSATNEKLFF

D: -
J: TRBJ1-4
size: many
V: TRBV20-1
DNA: TGCAGTGCTAGAGCCGGGAGCGTAAATGAAAAACTGTTTTTT
CDR3: CSARAGSVNEKLFF

D: -
J: TRBJ2-5
size: few
V: TRBV5-4
DNA: TGTGCCAGCAGCGAACGGGCCTCAGAGACCCAGTACTTC
CDR3: CASSERASETQYF

D: -
J: TRBJ1-6
size: few
V: TRBV5-6
DNA: TGTGCCAGCAGCTTGGGGGTGGGTAATTCACCCCTCCACTTT
CDR3: CASSLGVGNSPLHF

D: -
J: TRBJ1-2
size: -
V: TRBV12-3/TRBV12-4
DNA: TGTGCCAGCAGTCGAGGACGGCACTATGGCTACACCTTC
CDR3: CASSRGRHYGYTF

D: TRBD2
J: TRBJ2-1
size: -
V: TRBV20-1
DNA: TGCAGTGCTAGCCGGGGGGGACTCAGCGGCTTGGAGCAGTTCTTC
CDR3: CSASRGGLSGLEQFF

D: -
J: TRBJ2-1
size: -
V: TRBV14
DNA: TGTGCCAGCAGCCTCCTGAGGAGCTCCTACAATGAGCAGTTCTTC
CDR3: CASSLLRSSYNEQFF

D: -
J: TRBJ1-3
size: few
V: TRBV28
DNA: TGTGCCAGTAGTAGGGCGTTCTCTGGAAACACCATATATTTT
CDR3: CASSRAFSGNTIYF

D: -
J: TRBJ2-7
size: once
V: TRBV5-1
DNA: TGCGCCAGCAGCGTCAGTCGCCTAAACGAGCAGTACTTC
CDR3: CASSVSRLNEQYF

D: -
J: TRBJ2-3
size: -
V: TRBV20-1
DNA: TGCAGTGCTAGAGATCAGGCCAGGCAGCCGCACGCAGATACGCAGTATTTT
CDR3: CSARDQARQPHADTQYF

D: TRBD2
J: TRBJ2-7
size: few
V: TRBV11-3
DNA: TGTGCCAGCAGCCGGACTAGCGGGAGCGAGCAGTACTTC
CDR3: CASSRTSGSEQYF

D: -
J: TRBJ1-1
size: few
V: TRBV13
DNA: TGTGCCAGCAGCTTAGCGTCTAACATGAACACTGAAGCTTTCTTT
CDR3: CASSLASNMNTEAFF

D: -
J: TRBJ1-1
size: few
V: TRBV28
DNA: TGTGCCAGCAGTTTAGTGCAGGCCAGCACTGAAGCTTTCTTT
CDR3: CASSLVQASTEAFF

D: -
J: TRBJ1-1
size: few
V: TRBV3-1
DNA: TGTGCCAGCAGCCCGGGACACACGAACACTGAAGCTTTCTTT
CDR3: CASSPGHTNTEAFF

D: -
J: TRBJ2-1
size: -
V: TRBV27
DNA: TGTGCCAGCAGTCTCGGGGTCCACAATGAGCAGTTCTTC
CDR3: CASSLGVHNEQFF

D: -
J: TRBJ1-1
size: -
V: TRBV6-5
DNA: TGTGCCAGCAGTCGACCGAACACTGAAGCTTTCTTT
CDR3: CASSRPNTEAFF

D: -
J: TRBJ2-7
size: -
V: TRBV7-9
DNA: TGTGCCAGCAGCCCCCCTATTGCGGGAAGTTACGAGCAGTACTTC
CDR3: CASSPPIAGSYEQYF

D: TRBD2
J: TRBJ2-2
size: -
V: TRBV5-1
DNA: TGCGCCAGCACCTCTGGGACTAGAAACACCGGGGAGCTGTTTTTT
CDR3: CASTSGTRNTGELFF

D: -
J: TRBJ2-1
size: once
V: TRBV21-1
DNA: TGTGCCAGCATCCCGACTAGCGGGAGTGTCAATGAGCAGTTCTTC
CDR3: CASIPTSGSVNEQFF

D: TRBD1
J: TRBJ2-5
size: -
V: TRBV20-1
DNA: TGCAGTGCGGGGACAGGGGCCCAAGAGACCCAGTACTTC
CDR3: CSAGTGAQETQYF

D: TRBD1
J: TRBJ2-7
size: few
V: TRBV28
DNA: TGTGCCAGCAGTTTCGGGGACAGGGGGGGCTACGAGCAGTACTTC
CDR3: CASSFGDRGGYEQYF

D: TRBD2
J: TRBJ2-7
size: few
V: TRBV20-1
DNA: TGCAGTGCCCTCCCTGGGGCTAGCGGCCGGGAGCAGTACTTC
CDR3: CSALPGASGREQYF

D: -
J: TRBJ2-1
size: -
V: TRBV6-1
DNA: TGTGCCAGCAATCGACAGGCTACTTCCTACAATGAGCAGTTCTTC
CDR3: CASNRQATSYNEQFF

D: -
J: TRBJ1-3
size: -
V: TRBV12-3/TRBV12-4
DNA: TGTGCCAGCAGTTTCTGGAGCTCTGGAAACACCATATATTTT
CDR3: CASSFWSSGNTIYF

D: TRBD2
J: TRBJ2-3
size: few
V: TRBV7-8
DNA: TGTGCCAGCTCGGGACTAGCGGTTCGGGATACGCAGTATTTT
CDR3: CASSGLAVRDTQYF

D: TRBD2
J: TRBJ2-1
size: -
V: TRBV11-2
DNA: TGTGCCAGCAGCTCCAGGACTAGCGGGAGGGCCCTCTACAATGAGCAGTTCTTC
CDR3: CASSSRTSGRALYNEQFF

D: -
J: TRBJ2-6
size: -
V: TRBV18
DNA: TGTGCCAGCTCACTCAGGGGAAGCTCTGGGGCCAACGTCCTGACTTTC
CDR3: CASSLRGSSGANVLTF

D: TRBD2
J: TRBJ2-3
size: -
V: TRBV12-3/TRBV12-4
DNA: TGTGCCAGCAGTTTTAGCGGGACGAGCACAGATACGCAGTATTTT
CDR3: CASSFSGTSTDTQYF

D: -
J: TRBJ1-5
size: few
V: TRBV7-2
DNA: TGTGCCAGCAGCTTACAGGCTCTTCAGCCCCAGCATTTT
CDR3: CASSLQALQPQHF

D: -
J: TRBJ2-7
size: -
V: TRBV7-8
DNA: TGTGCCAGCGCCGCGGATGGGTTCTACGAGCAGTACTTC
CDR3: CASAADGFYEQYF

D: -
J: TRBJ2-2
size: once
V: TRBV12-3/TRBV12-4
DNA: TGTGCCAGCAGTTTCCAGGGTCCCGGGGAGCTGTTTTTT
CDR3: CASSFQGPGELFF

D: -
J: TRBJ1-2
size: -
V: TRBV28
DNA: TGTGCCAGCAGTCCCGGACGGGTCTATGGCTACACCTTC
CDR3: CASSPGRVYGYTF

D: -
J: TRBJ2-3
size: once
V: TRBV11-3
DNA: TGTGCCAGCAGCTTAAGAGGGTCTCGGGGCCAGAGCACAGATACGCAGTATTTT
CDR3: CASSLRGSRGQSTDTQYF

D: TRBD1
J: TRBJ1-1
size: few
V: TRBV9
DNA: TGTGCCAGCAGCCCAAGAGGACAGGGGAACACTGAAGCTTTCTTT
CDR3: CASSPRGQGNTEAFF

D: -
J: TRBJ1-4
size: -
V: TRBV4-2
DNA: TGTGCCAGCAGCCAAGATGGAGAGGGAGTCAGTGAAAAACTGTTTTTT
CDR3: CASSQDGEGVSEKLFF

D: -
J: TRBJ2-5
size: -
V: TRBV6-2/TRBV6-3
DNA: TGTGCCAGCAGTCCCCCCCGGCAACGAGAGACCCAGTACTTC
CDR3: CASSPPRQRETQYF

D: -
J: TRBJ2-3
size: few
V: TRBV28
DNA: TGTGCCAGCAGTTTTGCAGAACTCAGCACAGATACGCAGTATTTT
CDR3: CASSFAELSTDTQYF

D: TRBD2
J: TRBJ2-3
size: -
V: TRBV6-5
DNA: TGTGCCAGCAGTGGATTAGCGGGGATCACAGATACGCAGTATTTT
CDR3: CASSGLAGITDTQYF

D: TRBD1
J: TRBJ2-5
size: few
V: TRBV3-1
DNA: TGTGCCAGCAGCCAAGAACAGGGGGTGTGGGAGACCCAGTACTTC
CDR3: CASSQEQGVWETQYF

D: -
J: TRBJ1-5
size: few
V: TRBV12-3/TRBV12-4
DNA: TGTGCCAGCAGTTTGAGGGGACTGCGCAGCAATCAGCCCCAGCATTTT
CDR3: CASSLRGLRSNQPQHF

D: -
J: TRBJ1-5
size: few
V: TRBV3-1
DNA: TGTGCCAGCAGCCAACTTAGGGGTCAGCCCCAGCATTTT
CDR3: CASSQLRGQPQHF

D: -
J: TRBJ2-1
size: few
V: TRBV12-3/TRBV12-4
DNA: TGTGCCAGCAGTTTACTTACGGGAGTTAAGAATGAGCAGTTCTTC
CDR3: CASSLLTGVKNEQFF

D: -
J: TRBJ1-2
size: -
V: TRBV24-1
DNA: TGTGCCACCGTAGACAGTAACTATGGCTACACCTTC
CDR3: CATVDSNYGYTF

D: -
J: TRBJ2-7
size: -
V: TRBV27
DNA: TGTGCCAGCAGTTTATCCCCGGGGGCACGAGAGCAGTACTTC
CDR3: CASSLSPGAREQYF

D: -
J: TRBJ1-1
size: medium-sized
V: TRBV20-1
DNA: TGCAGTGCTCCAGGAGGTCCACAGGGACGGAACACTGAAGCTTTCTTT
CDR3: CSAPGGPQGRNTEAFF

D: -
J: TRBJ2-3
size: -
V: TRBV7-7
DNA: TGTGCCAGCAGCGGGGGGGCGGGGAGCACAGATACGCAGTATTTT
CDR3: CASSGGAGSTDTQYF

D: -
J: TRBJ1-4
size: few
V: TRBV7-9
DNA: TGTGCCAGCAGGCACAGTCGTACTGAAAAACTGTTTTTT
CDR3: CASRHSRTEKLFF

D: TRBD1
J: TRBJ1-4
size: -
V: TRBV20-1
DNA: TGCAGTGCCCCCCGGGACAGGAATGAAAAACTGTTTTTT
CDR3: CSAPRDRNEKLFF

D: TRBD1
J: TRBJ2-2
size: -
V: TRBV24-1
DNA: TGTGCCACCAGTGATCAGGACAGGTTCGTGACCGGGGAGCTGTTTTTT
CDR3: CATSDQDRFVTGELFF

D: -
J: TRBJ2-5
size: few
V: TRBV15
DNA: TGTGCCACCAGCAGAGAGGCCCCCCAAGAGACCCAGTACTTC
CDR3: CATSREAPQETQYF

D: TRBD2
J: TRBJ2-1
size: -
V: TRBV20-1
DNA: TGCAGTGCTAGACTACCGGGACTAGCGTATGAGCAGATCTTC
CDR3: CSARLPGLAYEQIF